This T cell receptor beta chain was documented in a study of cytomegalovirus exposure and HLA in healthy donors. As regards this clone: As yet, its antigen is unknown.

Researchers ran the PCR with 60 Vbeta and 13 Jbeta primers. Sequencing used immunoSEQ multiplex PCR; TCRdb keeps in-frame clones, though not all of them. Of some 150,000 clones listed, roughly 80% were seen once; the top ten hold roughly 4%. Trimming stripped 4 bases from V and 5 bases from J, with 10 bases between. The CDR3 length is 13 residues. Per germline, CDR1 SGHNT and CDR2 YYREEE (reference sequence). The study's findings and limits: In an earlier analysis, in approximately 630 donors, most V segments appeared productive either ~87% or ~30% of the time.

This chain links TRBV5-4 with TRBJ2-4; possible D gene TRBD2, 6 bases. The source of this sequence is a woman in her 40s in good health and CMV-seropositive. The source material was PBMCs. CDR3 nucleotides: TGTGCCAGCAGCGTCCGCGGGGAAAACATTCAGTACTTC. Protein sequence: CASSVRGENIQYF.